A selection of T cell receptor beta chains follows, all from one sample in a study of shared clonotypes between healthy human individuals. Data came from immunoSEQ multiplex PCR; TCRdb stores just in-frame clones and leaves some out. The table lists about 1 million clones, approximately 76% of them singletons. The specimen sequenced was memory CD4+ T cells sorted from blood. Source of these receptors: a young man in good health. The CDR3 runs from the conserved cysteine through the conserved F or W. The D gene is left open where the match is weak. Rows may omit the clone size; those that give it use once, few, many or a size class.

CDR3aa,CDR3nt,j_gene,abundance,v_gene,d_gene
CASSERRFELNTEAFF,TGTGCCAGCAGTGAAAGGCGGTTCGAGTTAAACACTGAAGCTTTCTTT,TRBJ1-1,NA,TRBV6-1,NA
CASSLAGREDHQPQHF,TGTGCCAGCAGCTTAGCCGGCAGGGAGGATCATCAGCCCCAGCATTTT,TRBJ1-5,NA,TRBV7-2,NA
CASSQGGRDWGSQYF,TGCGCCAGCAGCCAAGGTGGCAGGGACTGGGGGTCGCAGTATTTT,TRBJ2-3,NA,TRBV10-1,NA
CASNQFGRTQETQYF,TGTGCCAGCAATCAGTTCGGCCGTACCCAAGAGACCCAGTACTTC,TRBJ2-5,NA,TRBV7-8,NA
CAWSLTGGNAEAFF,TGTGCCTGGAGTTTGACAGGGGGGAACGCTGAAGCTTTCTTT,TRBJ1-1,NA,TRBV30,TRBD1
CACGVPNNSPLHF,TGTGCCTGCGGGGTACCCAATAATTCACCCCTCCACTTT,TRBJ1-6,NA,TRBV30,NA
CAISVGTSGSRETQYF,TGTGCCATCAGTGTCGGGACTAGCGGGAGCAGGGAGACCCAGTACTTC,TRBJ2-5,NA,TRBV10-3,TRBD2
CASSLEQEKEAFF,TGTGCCAGCAGCTTAGAGCAGGAAAAGGAAGCTTTCTTT,TRBJ1-1,NA,TRBV7-2,NA
CASSSRRAGSYEQYF,TGTGCCAGCAGCTCCCGGCGAGCGGGCTCCTACGAGCAGTACTTC,TRBJ2-7,NA,TRBV11-2,NA
CASSYSARNTGELFF,TGTGCCAGCAGTTACTCGGCGCGTAACACCGGGGAGCTGTTTTTT,TRBJ2-2,NA,TRBV6-6,NA
CASSQDHRGSNQPQHF,TGTGCCAGCAGCCAAGATCACAGGGGGAGCAATCAGCCCCAGCATTTT,TRBJ1-5,NA,TRBV4-2,TRBD1
CASSKTVMNTEAFF,TGTGCCAGCAGTAAAACAGTGATGAACACTGAAGCTTTCTTT,TRBJ1-1,few,TRBV25-1,NA
CASSSKDIGLAIYNEQFF,TGTGCCAGCAGCTCTAAAGATATCGGGCTAGCGATCTACAATGAGCAGTTCTTC,TRBJ2-1,NA,TRBV7-9,NA
CAWSRHPLSTGPARNYYTF,TGTGCCTGGAGTCGCCACCCCCTCTCGACAGGACCCGCGCGTAATTACTACACCTTC,TRBJ1-2,NA,TRBV30,NA
CASRGSVGGVNEQFF,TGCGCCAGCAGAGGTTCAGTTGGTGGGGTGAATGAGCAGTTCTTC,TRBJ2-1,once,TRBV5-1,NA
CASSPQNRDTTNTIYF,TGTGCCAGCTCACCACAAAACCGGGACACAACAAACACCATATATTTT,TRBJ1-3,NA,TRBV18,NA
CASRLDLTGHEQYF,TGTGCCAGCAGGCTAGACCTTACCGGACACGAGCAGTACTTC,TRBJ2-7,NA,TRBV6-1,NA
CSARQGNGELFF,TGCAGCGCCCGACAGGGGAACGGGGAGCTGTTTTTT,TRBJ2-2,few,TRBV29-1,TRBD1
CSARDRGFLAKNIQYF,TGCAGCGCCCGGGACAGGGGGTTTCTAGCCAAAAACATTCAGTACTTC,TRBJ2-4,NA,TRBV29-1,TRBD1
CAISESGMSSEKLFF,TGTGCCATCAGTGAGTCGGGGATGTCTAGTGAAAAACTGTTTTTT,TRBJ1-4,NA,TRBV10-3,NA
CASEIDANEQFF,TGTGCCAGCGAGATTGATGCGAATGAGCAGTTCTTC,TRBJ2-1,NA,TRBV6-5,NA
CASRAGHGYEQYF,TGCGCCAGCAGAGCGGGACACGGCTACGAGCAGTACTTC,TRBJ2-7,NA,TRBV10-1,NA
CATSGPDRSETQYF,TGTGCCACCAGCGGACCGGACAGGTCAGAGACCCAGTACTTC,TRBJ2-5,NA,TRBV15,TRBD1
CASSGSQGAGETQYF,TGTGCCAGCAGTGGGTCACAGGGGGCTGGAGAGACCCAGTACTTC,TRBJ2-5,NA,TRBV28,TRBD1
CASTQQTGGAGYTF,TGTGCCAGCACCCAACAGACAGGGGGCGCAGGCTACACCTTC,TRBJ1-2,NA,TRBV6-1,TRBD1
CASRPGTVNTEAFF,TGTGCCAGCAGGCCCGGGACAGTGAACACTGAAGCTTTCTTT,TRBJ1-1,NA,TRBV7-2,TRBD1
CASSFGQGVSNSPLHF,TGTGCCAGCAGCTTTGGACAGGGGGTATCTAATTCACCCCTCCACTTT,TRBJ1-6,once,TRBV28,TRBD1
CASRAGGVSDTQYF,TGCGCCAGCAGGGCGGGGGGGGTTTCAGATACGCAGTATTTT,TRBJ2-3,NA,TRBV10-2,TRBD2
CASSAPAKGLAYEQYF,TGTGCCAGTAGTGCACCCGCTAAGGGATTAGCCTACGAGCAGTACTTC,TRBJ2-7,NA,TRBV19,NA
CASSFDKAGANVLTF,TGTGCCAGCAGCTTTGATAAGGCTGGGGCCAACGTCCTGACTTTC,TRBJ2-6,NA,TRBV7-2,NA
CASSLSPGTGYGYTF,TGTGCCAGCAGTTTATCCCCCGGGACAGGTTATGGCTACACCTTC,TRBJ1-2,NA,TRBV27,TRBD1
CATSRDQRLGEQFF,TGTGCCACCAGCAGAGATCAGCGGTTGGGGGAGCAGTTCTTC,TRBJ2-1,NA,TRBV15,NA
CASSLRGNTEAFF,TGTGCCAGCAGCTTGCGGGGAAACACTGAAGCTTTCTTT,TRBJ1-1,NA,TRBV5-4,NA
CASSPMAGGSSYNEQFF,TGCGCCAGCAGCCCGATGGCGGGGGGAAGCTCCTACAATGAGCAGTTCTTC,TRBJ2-1,once,TRBV5-1,TRBD2
CALTSGGESNQPQHF,TGTGCCCTTACGTCGGGGGGCGAGAGCAATCAGCCCCAGCATTTT,TRBJ1-5,few,TRBV7-7,NA
CASSLTEDLPLHF,TGTGCCAGCAGCTTAACGGAGGACTTACCCCTCCACTTT,TRBJ1-6,NA,TRBV7-3,NA
CASSRDRNIQYF,TGTGCCAGCAGCAGGGACAGAAACATTCAGTACTTC,TRBJ2-4,NA,TRBV14,TRBD1
CASSQEGGQPGEKLFF,TGCGCCAGCAGCCAAGAAGGAGGACAGCCCGGGGAAAAACTGTTTTTT,TRBJ1-4,few,TRBV4-1,NA
CASSLGGTTNQPQHF,TGTGCCAGCAGCTTAGGAGGGACTACCAATCAGCCCCAGCATTTT,TRBJ1-5,NA,TRBV11-2,NA
CASSVEEPGNTIYF,TGTGCCAGCAGCGTAGAGGAACCTGGAAACACCATATATTTT,TRBJ1-3,NA,TRBV9,NA
CASSLQGTYNYGYTF,TGTGCCAGCAGCTTACAGGGAACCTACAACTATGGCTACACCTTC,TRBJ1-2,NA,TRBV7-2,NA
CASSLVRGDKVTQYEQYF,TGTGCTAGCAGCTTAGTTCGGGGGGATAAAGTTACACAGTACGAGCAGTACTTC,TRBJ2-7,NA,TRBV7-7,TRBD2
CASSPGFGAYEQYF,TGTGCCAGCAGCCCCGGGTTTGGGGCCTACGAGCAGTACTTC,TRBJ2-7,NA,TRBV6-5,NA
CASSLEKDGYEQYF,TGTGCCAGCAGCTTGGAAAAGGACGGCTACGAGCAGTACTTC,TRBJ2-7,NA,TRBV5-6,NA
CASSIDHRYNSPLHF,TGTGCCAGTAGTATAGACCACAGGTATAATTCACCCCTCCACTTT,TRBJ1-6,NA,TRBV19,NA
CASGLSGYSTDTQYF,TGTGCTAGTGGTTTATCAGGGTATTCAACAGATACGCAGTATTTT,TRBJ2-3,NA,TRBV12-5,NA
CASSETVSSTDTQYF,TGTGCCAGCAGCGAGACAGTATCTAGCACAGATACGCAGTATTTT,TRBJ2-3,NA,TRBV9,NA
CASSITGGTYDEQYF,TGTGCCAGCAGTATCACAGGGGGCACTTATGACGAGCAGTACTTC,TRBJ2-7,NA,TRBV27,TRBD1
CASSPGLIATSQAEQYF,TGTGCCAGCTCACCCGGCCTTATCGCGACTAGCCAAGCCGAGCAGTACTTC,TRBJ2-7,NA,TRBV18,TRBD2
CASSPGTSGLFEQFF,TGTGCCAGCAGCCCCGGGACTAGCGGGTTATTTGAGCAGTTCTTC,TRBJ2-1,NA,TRBV7-8,TRBD2
CAISGQANTEAFF,TGTGCCATCAGTGGCCAGGCGAACACTGAAGCTTTCTTT,TRBJ1-1,NA,TRBV10-3,NA
CAWSVQRGTSESPTGELFF,TGTGCCTGGAGTGTACAAAGGGGGACTAGCGAAAGTCCAACCGGGGAGCTGTTTTTT,TRBJ2-2,NA,TRBV30,TRBD2
CASRPTGTGSVPGGELFF,TGTGCCAGCAGGCCGACCGGGACAGGGTCCGTCCCTGGTGGGGAGCTGTTTTTT,TRBJ2-2,few,TRBV4-2,TRBD1
CASSLVGTASTDYGYTF,TGTGCCAGCAGCTTAGTGGGGACAGCCAGTACTGACTATGGCTACACCTTC,TRBJ1-2,NA,TRBV7-9,TRBD1
CASSYGTSSINEQFF,TGTGCCAGCAGTTACGGGACTAGCTCGATCAATGAGCAGTTCTTC,TRBJ2-1,NA,TRBV6-5,TRBD2
CASRAGSAGVVDTQYF,TGTGCCAGCAGGGCAGGATCAGCGGGGGTAGTGGATACGCAGTATTTT,TRBJ2-3,NA,TRBV25-1,TRBD2